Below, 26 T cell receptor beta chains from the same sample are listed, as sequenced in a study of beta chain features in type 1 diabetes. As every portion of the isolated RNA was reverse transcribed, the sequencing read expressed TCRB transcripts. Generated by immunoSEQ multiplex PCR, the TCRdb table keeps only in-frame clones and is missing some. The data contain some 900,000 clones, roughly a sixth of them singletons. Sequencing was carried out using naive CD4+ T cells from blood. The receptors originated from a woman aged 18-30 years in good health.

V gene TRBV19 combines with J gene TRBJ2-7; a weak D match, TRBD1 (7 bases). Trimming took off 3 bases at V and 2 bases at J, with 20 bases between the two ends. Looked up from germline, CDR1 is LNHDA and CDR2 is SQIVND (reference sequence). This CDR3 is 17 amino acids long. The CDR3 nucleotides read TGTGCCAGTAGTATGGGCCGGAGGGGGCCCCGGGCCTACGAGCAGTACTTC. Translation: CASSMGRRGPRAYEQYF.

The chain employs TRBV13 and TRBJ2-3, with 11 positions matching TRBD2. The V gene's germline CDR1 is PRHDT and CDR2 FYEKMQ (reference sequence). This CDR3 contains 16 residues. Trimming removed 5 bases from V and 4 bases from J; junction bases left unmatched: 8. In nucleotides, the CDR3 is TGTGCCAGCAGCCCAAGACTAGCGGGGATCCCAGATACGCAGTATTTT. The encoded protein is CASSPRLAGIPDTQYF.

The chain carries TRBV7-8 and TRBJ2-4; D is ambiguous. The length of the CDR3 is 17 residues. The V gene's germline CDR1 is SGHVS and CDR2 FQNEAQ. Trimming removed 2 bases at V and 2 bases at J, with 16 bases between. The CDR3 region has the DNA TGTGCCAGCAGCTTATTTTTTTCCGGGTCCCCCAAAAACATTCAGTACTTC. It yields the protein CASSLFFSGSPKNIQYF. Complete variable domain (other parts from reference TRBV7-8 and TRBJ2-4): GAGVSQSPRYKVAKRGQDVALRCDPISGHVSLFWYQQALGQGPEFLTYFQNEAQLDKSGLPSDRFFAERPEGSVSTLKIQRTQQEDSAVYLCASSLFFSGSPKNIQYFGAGTRLSVL.

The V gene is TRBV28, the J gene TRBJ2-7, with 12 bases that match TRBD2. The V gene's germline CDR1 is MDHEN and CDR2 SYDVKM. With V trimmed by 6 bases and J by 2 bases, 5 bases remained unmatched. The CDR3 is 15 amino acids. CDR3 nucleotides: TGTGCCAGCAGGGGGGGACTAGCGGGTACCTACGAGCAGTACTTC. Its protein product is CASRGGLAGTYEQYF. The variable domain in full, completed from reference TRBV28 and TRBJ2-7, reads DVKVTQSSRYLVKRTGEKVFLECVQDMDHENMFWYRQDPGLGLRLIYFSYDVKMKEKGDIPEGYSVSREKKERFSLILESASTNQTSMYLCASRGGLAGTYEQYFGPGTRLTVT.

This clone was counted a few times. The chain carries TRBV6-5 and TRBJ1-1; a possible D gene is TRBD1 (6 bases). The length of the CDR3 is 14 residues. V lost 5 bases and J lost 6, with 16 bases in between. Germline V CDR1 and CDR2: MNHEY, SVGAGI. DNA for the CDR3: TGTGCCAGCAGTCGGTGGAGCGACAGGCCTGAAGCTTTCTTT. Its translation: CASSRWSDRPEAFF.

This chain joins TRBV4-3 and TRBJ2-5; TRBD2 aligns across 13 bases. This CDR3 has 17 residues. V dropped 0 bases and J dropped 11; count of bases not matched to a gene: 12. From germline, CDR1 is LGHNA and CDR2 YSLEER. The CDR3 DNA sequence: TGCGCCAGCAGCCAAGATTATACGGGACTAGCGGGAAGCGGGCAGTACTTC. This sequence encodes CASSQDYTGLAGSGQYF.

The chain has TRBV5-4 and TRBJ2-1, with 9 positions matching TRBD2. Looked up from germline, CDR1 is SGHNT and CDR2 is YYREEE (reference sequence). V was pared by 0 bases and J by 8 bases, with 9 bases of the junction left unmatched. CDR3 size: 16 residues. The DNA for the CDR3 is TGTGCCAGCAGCTTGGGGCTAGCGGGAATGGTTTATGAGCAGTTCTTC. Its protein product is CASSLGLAGMVYEQFF.

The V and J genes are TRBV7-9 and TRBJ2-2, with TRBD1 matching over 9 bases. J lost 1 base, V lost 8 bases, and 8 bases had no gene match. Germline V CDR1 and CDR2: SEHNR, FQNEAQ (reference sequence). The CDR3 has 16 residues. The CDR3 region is CASVPSGQGNTGELFF. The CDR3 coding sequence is TGTGCCAGCGTCCCGTCGGGACAGGGGAACACCGGGGAGCTGTTTTTT.

Here the CDR3 DNA reads TGCAGCGCAAACGGACTAGCGGGTACCACAGATACGCAGTATTTT. Protein sequence: CSANGLAGTTDTQYF. The chain joins TRBV29-1 to TRBJ2-3, with 11 bases lining up with TRBD2. CDR1 and CDR2 from the germline V gene are SQVTM and ANQGSEA. V was pared by 7 bases and J by 2 bases, with 8 bases of the junction left unmatched. The CDR3 is 15 residues long.

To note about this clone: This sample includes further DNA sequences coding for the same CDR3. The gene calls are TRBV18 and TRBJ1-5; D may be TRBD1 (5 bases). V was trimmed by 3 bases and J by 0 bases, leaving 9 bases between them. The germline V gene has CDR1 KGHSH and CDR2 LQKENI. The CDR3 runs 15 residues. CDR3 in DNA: TGTGCCAGCTCACCGCGAACAGGTAGCAATCAGCCCCAGCATTTT. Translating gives CASSPRTGSNQPQHF.

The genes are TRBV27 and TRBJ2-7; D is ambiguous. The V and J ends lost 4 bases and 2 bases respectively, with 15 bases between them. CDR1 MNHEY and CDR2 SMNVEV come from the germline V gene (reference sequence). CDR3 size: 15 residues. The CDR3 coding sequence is TGTGCCAGCAGTTGGAGCGTTAACCCCGCCTACGAGCAGTACTTC. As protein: CASSWSVNPAYEQYF.

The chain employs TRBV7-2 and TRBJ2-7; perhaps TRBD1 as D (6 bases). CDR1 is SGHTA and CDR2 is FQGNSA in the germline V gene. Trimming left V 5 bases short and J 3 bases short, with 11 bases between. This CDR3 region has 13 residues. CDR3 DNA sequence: TGTGCCAGCAGCCCGAGGACAGTCTACGAGCAGTACTTC. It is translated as CASSPRTVYEQYF.

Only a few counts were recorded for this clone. For the CDR3, the DNA is TGTGCCAGCAGCCCATGGTCCCATGCAACTAATGAAAAACTGTTTTTT. Amino acid sequence: CASSPWSHATNEKLFF. The chain has TRBV7-6 and TRBJ1-4; D is ambiguous. The V end was cut by 5 bases, the J end by 0 bases, with 13 bases between. Germline assignment: CDR1 SGHVS and CDR2 FNYEAQ. This CDR3 comprises 16 residues.

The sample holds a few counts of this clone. This CDR3 reads CASSYWLGGSYGYTF. CDR3 bases: TGTGCCAGCAGTTACTGGTTAGGAGGGAGCTATGGCTACACCTTC. V is TRBV6-5 and J is TRBJ1-2; no clear D gene. The CDR3 is 15 residues long. The germline CDR1 and CDR2 sequences are MNHEY and SVGAGI. V lost 1 base and J 4 bases, leaving 13 bases between the germline ends.

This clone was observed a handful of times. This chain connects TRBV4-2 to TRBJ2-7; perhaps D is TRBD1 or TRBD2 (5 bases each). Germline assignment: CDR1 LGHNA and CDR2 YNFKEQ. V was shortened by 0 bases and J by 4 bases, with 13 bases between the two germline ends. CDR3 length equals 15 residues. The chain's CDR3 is CASSQDGGASYEQYF. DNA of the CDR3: TGTGCCAGCAGCCAAGATGGGGGAGCGTCGTACGAGCAGTACTTC.

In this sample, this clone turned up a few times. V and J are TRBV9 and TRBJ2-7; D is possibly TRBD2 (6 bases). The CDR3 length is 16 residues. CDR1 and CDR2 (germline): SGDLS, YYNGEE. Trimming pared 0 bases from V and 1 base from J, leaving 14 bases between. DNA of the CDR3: TGTGCCAGCAGCGTAGAAGGGGCGGGATGGTCCTACGAGCAGTACTTC. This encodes CASSVEGAGWSYEQYF. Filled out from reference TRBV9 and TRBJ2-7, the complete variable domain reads DSGVTQTPKHLITATGQRVTLRCSPRSGDLSVYWYQQSLDQGLQFLIQYYNGEERAKGNILERFSAQQFPDLHSELNLSSLELGDSALYFCASSVEGAGWSYEQYFGPGTRLTVT.

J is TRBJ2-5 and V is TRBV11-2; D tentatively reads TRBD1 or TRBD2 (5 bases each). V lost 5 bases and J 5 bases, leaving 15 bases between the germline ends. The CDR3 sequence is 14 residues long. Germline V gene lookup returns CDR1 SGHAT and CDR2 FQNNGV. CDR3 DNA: TGTGCCAGCAGCCTCGGGACCCCCGGGGAGACCCAGTACTTC. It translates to CASSLGTPGETQYF.

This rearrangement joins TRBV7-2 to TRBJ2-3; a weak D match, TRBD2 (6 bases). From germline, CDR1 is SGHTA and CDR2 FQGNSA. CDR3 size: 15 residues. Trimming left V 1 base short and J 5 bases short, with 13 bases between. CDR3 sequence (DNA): TGTGCCAGCAGCTTAGGGAGGGCCGTCGGAGATACGCAGTATTTT. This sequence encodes CASSLGRAVGDTQYF. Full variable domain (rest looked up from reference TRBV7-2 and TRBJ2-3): GAGVSQSPSNKVTEKGKDVELRCDPISGHTALYWYRQSLGQGLEFLIYFQGNSAPDKSGLPSDRFSAERTGGSVSTLTIQRTQQEDSAVYLCASSLGRAVGDTQYFGPGTRLTVL.

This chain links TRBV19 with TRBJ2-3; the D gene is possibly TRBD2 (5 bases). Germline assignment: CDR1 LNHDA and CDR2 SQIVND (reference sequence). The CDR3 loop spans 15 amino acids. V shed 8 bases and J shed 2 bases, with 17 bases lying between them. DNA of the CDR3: TGTGCCAGTGGGCATTATAGAGGGTTCACAGATACGCAGTATTTT. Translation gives CASGHYRGFTDTQYF.

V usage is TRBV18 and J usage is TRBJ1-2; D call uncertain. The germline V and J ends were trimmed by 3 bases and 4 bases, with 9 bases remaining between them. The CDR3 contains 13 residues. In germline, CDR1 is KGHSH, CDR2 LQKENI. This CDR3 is CASSPDFIYGYTF. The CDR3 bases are TGTGCCAGCTCACCTGACTTCATCTATGGCTACACCTTC.

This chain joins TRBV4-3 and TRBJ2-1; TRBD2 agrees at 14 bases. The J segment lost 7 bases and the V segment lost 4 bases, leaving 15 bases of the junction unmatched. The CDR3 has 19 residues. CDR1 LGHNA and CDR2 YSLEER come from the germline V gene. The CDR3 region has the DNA TGCGCCAGCAGCCCACGACTAGCGGGAGGGTCGACTCGAGGGAATGAGCAGTTCTTC. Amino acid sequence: CASSPRLAGGSTRGNEQFF.

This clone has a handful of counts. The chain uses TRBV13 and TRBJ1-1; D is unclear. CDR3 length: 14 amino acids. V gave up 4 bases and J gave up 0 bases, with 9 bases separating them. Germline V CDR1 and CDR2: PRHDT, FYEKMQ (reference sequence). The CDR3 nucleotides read TGTGCCAGCAGCTCCTGGGTCATGAACACTGAAGCTTTCTTT. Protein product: CASSSWVMNTEAFF.

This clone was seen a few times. CDR3 loop: CSVVAGGPFNEQYF. The CDR3 DNA follows: TGCAGCGTTGTGGCGGGAGGGCCCTTCAACGAGCAGTACTTC. The chain links TRBV29-1 to TRBJ2-5; the match to TRBD2 covers 9 bases. The last part of the DNA fits TRBJ2-7 better; the J call may be wrong. Germline CDR1 reads SQVTM; CDR2 reads ANQGSEA. This CDR3 comprises 14 residues.

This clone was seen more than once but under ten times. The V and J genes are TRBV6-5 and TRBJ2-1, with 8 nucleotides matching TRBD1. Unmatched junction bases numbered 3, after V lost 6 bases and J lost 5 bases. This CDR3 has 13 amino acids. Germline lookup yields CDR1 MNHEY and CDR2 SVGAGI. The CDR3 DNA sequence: TGTGCCAGCAGGGACAGGGCTAACAATGAGCAGTTCTTC. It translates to CASRDRANNEQFF.

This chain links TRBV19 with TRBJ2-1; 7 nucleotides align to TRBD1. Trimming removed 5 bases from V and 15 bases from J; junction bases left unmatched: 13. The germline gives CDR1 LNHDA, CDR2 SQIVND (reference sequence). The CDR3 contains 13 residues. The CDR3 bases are TGTGCCAGTAGTGAAGGACAGGCCAGCAGACCGTTCTTC. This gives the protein CASSEGQASRPFF.

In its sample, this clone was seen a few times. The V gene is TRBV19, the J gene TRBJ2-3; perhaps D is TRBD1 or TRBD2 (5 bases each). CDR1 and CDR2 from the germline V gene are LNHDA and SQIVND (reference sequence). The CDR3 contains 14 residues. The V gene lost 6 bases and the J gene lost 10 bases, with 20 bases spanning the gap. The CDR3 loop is CASSETDGTASQYF. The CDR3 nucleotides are TGTGCCAGTAGCGAGACCGACGGGACGGCCTCGCAGTATTTT.